This entry lists 17 T cell receptor beta chains sequenced from one sample in a study of T cells in Graves' hyperthyroidism and ophthalmopathy. Amplification targeted TCR beta CDR3 regions from RNA transcripts. TCR CDR3 regions were first amplified by RT-PCR with HTBI primers. TCRdb re-called the multiplex PCR reads through MiXCR, storing one row per CDR3 protein. The sample yields hundreds of thousands of distinct CDR3 sequences, around 15% seen once. Sequenced material: blood. The receptors were gathered from a young woman with Graves' hyperthyroidism.

This clonotype was recorded a few times. Here the CDR3 DNA reads TGTGCCACCAGCAGACCCGACCTAACAGGGGTTAATCAGCCCCAGCATTTT. Protein sequence: CATSRPDLTGVNQPQHF. The chain carries TRBV15 and TRBJ1-5, with 7 bases identical to TRBD1. Trimming took 2 bases from V and 4 from J; bases not matched to a gene: 11. Germline V CDR1 and CDR2: LNHNV, YYDKDF (reference sequence). CDR3 length: 17 amino acids.

This chain connects TRBV15 to TRBJ1-1; the D is unclear. Trimming stripped 0 bases from V and 1 base from J, with 6 bases between. Germline-derived CDR1 and CDR2 are LNHNV and YYDKDF (reference sequence). The CDR3 contains 14 residues. DNA of the CDR3: TGTGCCACCAGCAGAGAAACGGAGAACACTGAAGCTTTCTTT. It is translated as CATSRETENTEAFF.

The chain recombines TRBV11-2 with TRBJ2-1; the D gene is possibly TRBD2 (6 bases). The CDR3 is made up of 14 amino acids. The germline V gene encodes CDR1 SGHAT and CDR2 FQNNGV. The ends were cut back, 4 bases at V and 16 bases at J, with 23 bases in the middle. CDR3 sequence reads: CASSSLLAGLQKFF. CDR3 DNA: TGTGCCAGCAGCTCCCTTCTGGCGGGACTGCAAAAATTCTTC.

This clonotype has at least ten counts. The chain recombines TRBV7-8 with TRBJ1-5; possibly TRBD1 for D (5 bases). The V gene's germline CDR1 is SGHVS and CDR2 FQNEAQ. The CDR3 runs to 14 residues. The germline V and J ends were trimmed by 5 bases and 6 bases, with 14 bases remaining between them. DNA of the CDR3: TGTGCCAGCAGCCTACGTGAGGGGAGTCAGCCCCAGCATTTT. This translates into CASSLREGSQPQHF.

The chain links TRBV7-2 to TRBJ2-2; TRBD2 aligns across 14 bases. This CDR3 spans 20 amino acids. Trimming took 5 bases from V and 1 from J; bases not matched to a gene: 12. CDR1 is SGHTA and CDR2 is FQGNSA in the germline V gene. The CDR3 nucleotides are TGTGCCAGCAGCCCTAGGAAAGTGACTAGCGGGAGGGTGAACACCGGGGAGCTGTTTTTT. Its protein is CASSPRKVTSGRVNTGELFF.

This chain uses TRBV5-1 with TRBJ1-1; a weak D match, TRBD1 (5 bases). V was cut by 0 bases and J by 5 bases, with 14 bases left in between. Germline CDR1 reads SGHRS; CDR2 reads YFSETQ. The CDR3 has 15 residues. The CDR3 bases are TGCGCCAGCAGCTTGGCGGTGGCAGGGCGGACTGAAGCTTTCTTT. It yields the protein CASSLAVAGRTEAFF.

The V and J genes are TRBV7-3 and TRBJ2-2, with TRBD1 matching 10 bases. Germline loops: CDR1 SGHTA, CDR2 FQGTGA. With V trimmed by 6 bases and J by 1 base, 8 bases remained unmatched. This CDR3 spans 17 amino acids. This chain's CDR3 is CASRPTGGTLNTGELFF. The CDR3 DNA is TGTGCCAGCAGACCGACAGGGGGCACCTTGAACACCGGGGAGCTGTTTTTT.

This clonotype was detected a few times. The chain uses TRBV5-6 and TRBJ2-5, with 11 bases fitting TRBD2. V shed 0 bases, J shed 1 base, and the junction held 5 bases outside the gene matches. Looked up from germline, CDR1 is SGHDT and CDR2 is YYEEEE. The CDR3 loop spans 17 amino acids. The CDR3 DNA reads TGTGCCAGCAGCTTGGCGGTAGCGGGAGGGGTCCAAGAGACCCAGTACTTC. This encodes CASSLAVAGGVQETQYF.

This clonotype was observed a handful of times. This chain joins TRBV12-3 or TRBV12-4 and TRBJ1-6; D gene ambiguous. Trimming shortened V by 2 bases and J by 5 bases, and 10 bases separated the two germline ends. The CDR3 is made up of 15 amino acids. The CDR3 bases are TGTGCCAGCAGTTTAAAGGGCTCGCATAATTCACCCCTCCACTTT. Translated, it gives CASSLKGSHNSPLHF.

This clonotype occurred a few times. J is TRBJ2-3 and V is TRBV24-1; 7 nucleotides match TRBD1. CDR3 length: 16 residues. Germline trimming cut 4 bases from V and 3 bases from J; bases unmatched to any gene: 9. CDR1 is KGHDR and CDR2 is SFDVKD in the germline V gene. The CDR3: CATSDFTGTATDTQYF. The CDR3 DNA reads as TGTGCCACCAGTGACTTCACCGGGACAGCGACAGATACGCAGTATTTT.

This clonotype occurred many times. The chain joins TRBV29-1 to TRBJ1-2, with D possibly being TRBD1 (5 bases). The V end was cut by 6 bases, the J end by 0 bases, with 17 bases between. This CDR3 has 15 residues. Germline CDR1 is SQVTM and CDR2 is ANQGSEA. CDR3 loop: CSVEGTGTTNYGYTF. In DNA, the CDR3 is TGCAGCGTAGAGGGGACGGGTACTACTAACTATGGCTACACCTTC.

The genes are TRBV20-1 and TRBJ2-7; D is unresolved. Germline CDR1 and CDR2: DFQATT and SNEGSKA (reference sequence). The CDR3 has 12 residues. Trimming shortened V by 3 bases and J by 3 bases, and 9 bases separated the two germline ends. The CDR3 region has the DNA TGCAGTGCTAGGGAAGCTGTCTACGAGCAGTACTTC. Protein sequence: CSAREAVYEQYF.

The chain carries TRBV29-1 and TRBJ2-2, with 7 bases matching TRBD2. V shed 5 bases and J 1 base; nucleotides not matched to a gene: 13. The CDR3 runs 17 residues. Germline assignment: CDR1 SQVTM and CDR2 ANQGSEA. The DNA for the CDR3 is TGCAGCGTTCGGGGGGTGGGAGGGATATTGAACACCGGGGAGCTGTTTTTT. Residues: CSVRGVGGILNTGELFF.

This clonotype was observed a handful of times. The chain is built from TRBV20-1 and TRBJ2-3, with 7 bases identical to TRBD2. Germline values: CDR1 DFQATT, CDR2 SNEGSKA (reference sequence). CDR3 length: 15 residues. V shed 4 bases and J 0 bases; nucleotides not matched to a gene: 7. The CDR3 DNA is TGCAGTGCTAATGGACTAGGATTAAGCACAGATACGCAGTATTTT. Translating gives CSANGLGLSTDTQYF.

With regard to this clonotype: Being one base from a much bigger clone, this may be a read error. The J gene is TRBJ2-1, the V gene TRBV11-2; TRBD1 might be the D (5 bases). There are 15 residues in the CDR3. The germline gives CDR1 SGHAT, CDR2 FQNNGV. DNA of the CDR3: TGTGCCAGCAGCTTAGTAACAGGCTCCTACAGTGAGCAGTTCTTC. Translation gives CASSLVTGSYSEQFF. The complete variable domain, with remaining parts taken from reference TRBV11-2 and TRBJ2-1, reads EAGVAQSPRYKIIEKRQSVAFWCNPISGHATLYWYQQILGQGPKLLIQFQNNGVVDDSQLPKDRFSAERLKGVDSTLKIQPAKLEDSAVYLCASSLVTGSYSEQFFGPGTRLTVL.

With regard to this clonotype: Possible read error: a much larger clone is one base away. The chain links TRBV25-1 to TRBJ2-7, with D possibly matching TRBD2 (5 bases). CDR1 MGHDK and CDR2 SYGVNS come from the germline V gene. V was clipped by 2 bases and J by 5 bases, with 7 bases between them. The CDR3 has 12 amino acids. The CDR3 here is CASSEDGDEQYF. CDR3 nucleotide sequence: TGTGCCAGCAGTGAAGACGGGGACGAGCAGTACTTC.

This clonotype appeared many times. V is TRBV12-3 or TRBV12-4 and J is TRBJ2-1, with 14 bases matching TRBD2. J lost 6 bases, V lost 6 bases, and 4 bases had no gene match. This CDR3 comprises 15 residues. The CDR3, as DNA: TGTGCCAGCAGCCAGACTAGCGGGGGGGGCAATGAGCAGTTCTTC. This sequence encodes CASSQTSGGGNEQFF.